The entry below describes one TCR beta chain. As yet, its antigen is unknown. Drawing of blood for sampling happened at baseline, at cycle 4 day 1, and at cycle 7 day 1. The method was immunoSEQ multiplex PCR; TCRdb's version includes in-frame clones alone and lacks a portion of them. The table includes 70,000 to 80,000 clones, 81% detected once. These data come from a study of OX40 agonist ivuxolimab in advanced cancers. Study observations and caveats: By week 6 at 0.1 to 3.0 mg/kg, blood CD4+ and CD8+ T cells had expanded clonally.

The germline CDR1 and CDR2 sequences are MNHEY and SMNVEV (reference sequence). The CDR3 sequence is 14 residues long. Trimming cost V 6 bases and J 4 bases, with 13 bases left between them. The V call is TRBV27, the J call TRBJ2-1; no reliable D call. The sequence was collected from an adult with an advanced solid tumor such as melanoma, head and neck, liver or kidney cancer. The sample was CD4+ or CD8+ T cells sorted from blood, taken in a trial of the OX40 agonist ivuxolimab. CDR3 DNA sequence: TGTGCCAGCAGCCGATGTCTCCTTTACAATGAGCAGTTCTTC. Its translation is CASSRCLLYNEQFF.